This TCR beta chain was captured by sequencing in a study of CD8+CD57+ T cells in acquired aplastic anemia. Genomic DNA was employed as the template in profiling TCR beta VDJ and CDR3. TCRdb re-called the reads through MiXCR, storing one row per CDR3 protein. This sample has 150,000 to 200,000 distinct CDR3 sequences; around 48% occur once, and the top ten carry over 0.95%. All sequencing subjects had displayed CD8+CD57+ cell expansion on flow cytometry. The CDR3 contains 14 residues. Between the trimmed V and J ends, which lost 2 bases and 2 bases, there was a span of 10 bases. CDR1 is MGHDK, CDR2 SYGVNS, per germline. This clonotype was found many times.

The clonotype comes from a human donor with aplastic anemia. The chain employs TRBV25-1 and TRBJ2-7, with D possibly being TRBD1 (5 bases). The sample comprised sorted CD4+, CD8+, or CD8+CD57+ T cells (not recorded which) from PBMCs. The CDR3 loop reads CASSETGLPYEQYF. Written as DNA, the CDR3 is TGTGCCAGCAGTGAAACAGGCCTCCCCTACGAGCAGTACTTC.